These 2 T cell receptor beta chains originate from one sample sequenced in a study of blood T cell repertoires in COVID-19. The protocol was immunoSEQ multiplex PCR, while the TCRdb copy is restricted to in-frame clones and leaves out a portion. The data show tens of thousands of clones, approximately 86% seen once. The specimen sequenced was peripheral blood. The receptors come from a man aged 40-49 years with acute or convalescent COVID-19.

J is TRBJ1-1 and V is TRBV5-1; the match to TRBD1 covers 10 bases. CDR1 and CDR2 (germline): SGHRS, YFSETQ. The CDR3 spans 15 residues. With 4 bases clipped from V and 3 bases from J, the junction kept 6 bases outside the gene matches. The DNA of the CDR3 is TGCGCCAGCAGCCGCCCCGGGACAGGGGACACTGAAGCTTTCTTT. Protein sequence: CASSRPGTGDTEAFF.

The V call is TRBV3-1 (or the pseudogene TRBV3-2), the J call TRBJ2-7, with 7 bases aligning to TRBD2. The CDR3 length is 13 residues. Trimming cost V 5 bases and J 6 bases; bases outside gene matches: 7. Germline lookup yields CDR1 LGHDT and CDR2 YNNKEL (reference sequence). The CDR3 DNA reads as TGTGCCAGCAGCTACATTGGGGGGGTCGAGCAGTACTTC. This gives the protein CASSYIGGVEQYF.